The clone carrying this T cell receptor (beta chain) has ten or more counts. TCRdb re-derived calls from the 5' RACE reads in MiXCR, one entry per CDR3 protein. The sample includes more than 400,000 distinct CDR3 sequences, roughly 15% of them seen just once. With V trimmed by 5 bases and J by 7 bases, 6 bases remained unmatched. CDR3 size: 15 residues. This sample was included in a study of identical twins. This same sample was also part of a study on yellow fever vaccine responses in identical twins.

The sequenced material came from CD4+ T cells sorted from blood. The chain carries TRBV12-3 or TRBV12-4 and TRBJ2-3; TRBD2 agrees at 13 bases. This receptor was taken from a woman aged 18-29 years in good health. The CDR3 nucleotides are TGTGCCAGCAGTCCTGGACTAGCGGGGGCCTATACGCAGTATTTT. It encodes CASSPGLAGAYTQYF.